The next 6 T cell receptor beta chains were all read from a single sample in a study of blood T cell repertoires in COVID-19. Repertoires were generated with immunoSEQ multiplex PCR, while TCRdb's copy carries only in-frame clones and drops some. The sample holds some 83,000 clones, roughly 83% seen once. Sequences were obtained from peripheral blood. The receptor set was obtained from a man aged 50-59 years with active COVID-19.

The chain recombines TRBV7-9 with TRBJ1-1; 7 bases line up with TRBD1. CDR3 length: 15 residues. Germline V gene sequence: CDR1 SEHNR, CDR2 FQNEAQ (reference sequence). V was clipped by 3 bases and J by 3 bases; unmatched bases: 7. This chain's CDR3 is CASSFNRGGHTEAFF. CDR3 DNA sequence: TGTGCCAGCAGCTTCAACAGGGGAGGACACACTGAAGCTTTCTTT.

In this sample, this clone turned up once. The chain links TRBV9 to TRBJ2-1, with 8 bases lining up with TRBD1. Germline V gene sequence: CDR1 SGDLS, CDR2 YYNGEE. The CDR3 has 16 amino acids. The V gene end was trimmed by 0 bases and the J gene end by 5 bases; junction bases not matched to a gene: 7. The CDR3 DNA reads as TGTGCCAGCAGCGTAGCTGGGGCAGGGGGCCACAATGAGCAGTTCTTC. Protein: CASSVAGAGGHNEQFF.

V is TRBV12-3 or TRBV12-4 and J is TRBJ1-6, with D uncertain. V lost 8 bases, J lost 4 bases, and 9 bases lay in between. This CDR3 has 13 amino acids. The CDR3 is CASLRQYNSPLHF. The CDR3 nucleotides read TGTGCCAGCCTGAGGCAGTATAATTCACCCCTCCACTTT.

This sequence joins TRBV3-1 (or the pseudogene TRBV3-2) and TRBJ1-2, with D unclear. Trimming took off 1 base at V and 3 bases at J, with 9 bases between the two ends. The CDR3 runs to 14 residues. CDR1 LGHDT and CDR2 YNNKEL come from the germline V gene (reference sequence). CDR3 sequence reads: CASSQALSYYGYTF. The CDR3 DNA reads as TGTGCCAGCAGCCAAGCCTTATCCTACTATGGCTACACCTTC.

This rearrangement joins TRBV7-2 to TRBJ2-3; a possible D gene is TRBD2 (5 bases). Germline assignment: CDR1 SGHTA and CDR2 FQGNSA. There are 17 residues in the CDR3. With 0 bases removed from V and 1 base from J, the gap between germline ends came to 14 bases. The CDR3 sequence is CASSLAPLGSGTDTQYF. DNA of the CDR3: TGTGCCAGCAGCTTAGCACCACTGGGGAGCGGCACAGATACGCAGTATTTT.

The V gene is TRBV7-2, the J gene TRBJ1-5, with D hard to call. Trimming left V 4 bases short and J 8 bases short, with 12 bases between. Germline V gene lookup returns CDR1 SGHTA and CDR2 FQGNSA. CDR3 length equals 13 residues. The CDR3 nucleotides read TGTGCCAGCAGCTCCGTATTAATCGAGCCCCAGCATTTT. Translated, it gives CASSSVLIEPQHF.